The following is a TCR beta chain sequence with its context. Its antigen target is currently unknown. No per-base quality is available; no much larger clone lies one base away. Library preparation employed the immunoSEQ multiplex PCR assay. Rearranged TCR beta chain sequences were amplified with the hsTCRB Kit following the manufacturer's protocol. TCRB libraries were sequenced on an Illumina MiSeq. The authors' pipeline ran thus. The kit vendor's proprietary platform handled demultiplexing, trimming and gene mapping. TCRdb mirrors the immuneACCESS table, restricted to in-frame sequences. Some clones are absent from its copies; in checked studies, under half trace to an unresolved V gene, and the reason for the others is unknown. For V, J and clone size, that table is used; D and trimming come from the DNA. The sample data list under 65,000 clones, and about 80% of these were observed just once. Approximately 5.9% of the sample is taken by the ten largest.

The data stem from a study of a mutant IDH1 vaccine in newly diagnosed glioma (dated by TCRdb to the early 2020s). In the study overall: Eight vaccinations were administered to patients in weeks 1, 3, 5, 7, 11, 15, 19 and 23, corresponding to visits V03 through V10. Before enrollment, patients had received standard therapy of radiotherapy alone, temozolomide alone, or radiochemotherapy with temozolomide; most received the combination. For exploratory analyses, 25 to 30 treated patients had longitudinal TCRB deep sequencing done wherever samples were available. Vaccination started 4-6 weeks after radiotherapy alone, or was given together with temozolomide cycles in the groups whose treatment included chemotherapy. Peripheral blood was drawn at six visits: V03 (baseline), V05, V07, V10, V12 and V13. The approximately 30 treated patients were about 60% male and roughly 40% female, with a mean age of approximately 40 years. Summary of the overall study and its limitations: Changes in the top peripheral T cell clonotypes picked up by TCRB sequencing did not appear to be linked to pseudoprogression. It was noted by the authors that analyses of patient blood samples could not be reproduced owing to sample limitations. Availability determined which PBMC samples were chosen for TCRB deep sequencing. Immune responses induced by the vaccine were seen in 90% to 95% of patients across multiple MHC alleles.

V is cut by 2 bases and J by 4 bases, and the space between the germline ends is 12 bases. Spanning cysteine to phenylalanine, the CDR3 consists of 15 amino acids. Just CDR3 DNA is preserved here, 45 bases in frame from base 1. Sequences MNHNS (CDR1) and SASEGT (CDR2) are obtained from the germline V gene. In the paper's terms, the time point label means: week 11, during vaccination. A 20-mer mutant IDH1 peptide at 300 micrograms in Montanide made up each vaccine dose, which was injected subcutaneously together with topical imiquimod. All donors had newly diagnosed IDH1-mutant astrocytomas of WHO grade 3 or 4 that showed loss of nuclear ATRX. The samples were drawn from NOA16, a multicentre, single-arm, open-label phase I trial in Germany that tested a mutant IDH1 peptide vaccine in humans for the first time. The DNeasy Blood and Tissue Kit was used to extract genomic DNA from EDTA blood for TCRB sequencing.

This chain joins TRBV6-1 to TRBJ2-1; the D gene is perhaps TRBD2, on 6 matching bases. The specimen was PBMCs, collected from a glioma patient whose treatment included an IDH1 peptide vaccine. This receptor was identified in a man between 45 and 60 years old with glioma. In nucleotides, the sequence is TGTGCCAGCAGTGAACAAGCGGGTGGTTACAATGAGCAGTTCTTC. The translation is CASSEQAGGYNEQFF.